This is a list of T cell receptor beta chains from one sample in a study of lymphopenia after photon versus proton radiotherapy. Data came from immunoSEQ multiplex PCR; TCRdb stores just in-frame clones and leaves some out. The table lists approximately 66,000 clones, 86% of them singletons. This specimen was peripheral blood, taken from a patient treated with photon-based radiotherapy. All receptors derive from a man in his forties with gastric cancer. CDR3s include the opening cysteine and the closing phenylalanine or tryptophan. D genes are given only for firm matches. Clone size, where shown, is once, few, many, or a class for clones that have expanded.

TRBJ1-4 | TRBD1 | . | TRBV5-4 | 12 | TGTGCCAGCAGCGGGGACAGCAGGAAACTGTTTTTT | CASSGDSRKLFF
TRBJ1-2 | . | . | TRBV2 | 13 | TGTGCCAGCAGCTTGGACAGCACCTATGGCTACACCTTC | CASSLDSTYGYTF
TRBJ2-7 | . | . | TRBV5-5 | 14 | TGTGCCAGCAGCTCCGGAACTAGCAGCTACGAGCAGTACTTC | CASSSGTSSYEQYF
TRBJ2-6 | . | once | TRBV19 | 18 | TGTGCCAGTAGTATAAGGGGGATGCTAAGCACTGGGGCCAACGTCCTGACTTTC | CASSIRGMLSTGANVLTF
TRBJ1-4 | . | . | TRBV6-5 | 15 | TGTGCCAGCAGCCGATGGGGAGGGGCGACGGAAAAACTGTTTTTT | CASSRWGGATEKLFF
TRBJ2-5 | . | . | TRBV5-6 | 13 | TGTGCCAGCAGCTTGATCCCGAGTGAGACCCAGTACTTC | CASSLIPSETQYF
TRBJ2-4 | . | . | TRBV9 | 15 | TGTGCCAGCAGATACAGATATCTAGCCAAAAACATTCAGTACTTC | CASRYRYLAKNIQYF
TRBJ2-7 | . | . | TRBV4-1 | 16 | TGCGCCAGCAGCCAAGAACGCGGAGGGGTGGGCTACGAGCAGTACTTC | CASSQERGGVGYEQYF
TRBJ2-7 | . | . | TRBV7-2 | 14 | TGTGCCAGCAGCCCAGGAGAGGGGAGGAGGGAGCAGTACTTC | CASSPGEGRREQYF
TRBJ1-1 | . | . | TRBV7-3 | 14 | TGTGCCAGCAGCTTAATAGGGGCAGGCACTGAAGCTTTCTTT | CASSLIGAGTEAFF
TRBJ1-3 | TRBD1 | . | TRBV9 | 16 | TGTGCCAGCAGCGAGGGACAGCGAAGCTCTGGAAACACCATATATTTT | CASSEGQRSSGNTIYF
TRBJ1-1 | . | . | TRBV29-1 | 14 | TGCAGCGTTGGTTTACCCCCGGGGAACACTGAAGCTTTCTTT | CSVGLPPGNTEAFF
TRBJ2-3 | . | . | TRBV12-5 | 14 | TGTGCTAGTGGTTTGGTACAAGGGACAGATACGCAGTATTTT | CASGLVQGTDTQYF
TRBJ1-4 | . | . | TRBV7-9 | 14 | TGTGCCAGCAGCTGGGGCAGGACCAATGAAAAACTGTTTTTT | CASSWGRTNEKLFF
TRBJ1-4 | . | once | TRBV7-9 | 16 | TGTGCCAGCAGCTTAGCCGGTGAAGGAACTAATGAAAAACTGTTTTTT | CASSLAGEGTNEKLFF
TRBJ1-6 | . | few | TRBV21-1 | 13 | TGTGCCCAAGAGCCAGGTTTCCTTTCACCCCTCCACTTT | CAQEPGFLSPLHF
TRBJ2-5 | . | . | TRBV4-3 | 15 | TGCGCCAGCAGCCCATCCGGACACGGAGGAGAGACCCAGTACTTC | CASSPSGHGGETQYF
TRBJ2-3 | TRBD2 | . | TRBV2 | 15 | TGTGCCAGCACCAACGGACTAGCGGGCACAGATACGCAGTATTTT | CASTNGLAGTDTQYF
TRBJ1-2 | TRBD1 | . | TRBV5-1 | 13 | TGCGCCAGCAAGGGACAGGGGGCTGATGGCTACACCTTC | CASKGQGADGYTF
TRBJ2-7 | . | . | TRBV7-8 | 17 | TGTGCCAGCAGTTTAGTATCGACAGGTAGACGGTCCTACGAGCAGTACTTC | CASSLVSTGRRSYEQYF
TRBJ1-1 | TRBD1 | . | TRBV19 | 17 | TGTGCCACTAATAAGGGGGCCCAGGTCGGCATGAACACTGAAGCTTTCTTT | CATNKGAQVGMNTEAFF
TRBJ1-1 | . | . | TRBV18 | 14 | TGTGCCAGCTCACCAAAAGGACAGATGGCTGAAGCTTTCTTT | CASSPKGQMAEAFF
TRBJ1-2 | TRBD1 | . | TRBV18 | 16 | TGTGCCAGCTCACGGCCGCCGGGACAGGGCCCCTATGGCTACACCTTC | CASSRPPGQGPYGYTF
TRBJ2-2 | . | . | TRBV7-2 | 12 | TGTGCCAGCAGCTTCTACACCGGGGAGCTGTTTTTT | CASSFYTGELFF
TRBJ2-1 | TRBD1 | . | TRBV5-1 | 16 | TGCGCCAGCAGCTTGGTTTGGACAGGGGGCATGAATGAGCAGTTCTTC | CASSLVWTGGMNEQFF